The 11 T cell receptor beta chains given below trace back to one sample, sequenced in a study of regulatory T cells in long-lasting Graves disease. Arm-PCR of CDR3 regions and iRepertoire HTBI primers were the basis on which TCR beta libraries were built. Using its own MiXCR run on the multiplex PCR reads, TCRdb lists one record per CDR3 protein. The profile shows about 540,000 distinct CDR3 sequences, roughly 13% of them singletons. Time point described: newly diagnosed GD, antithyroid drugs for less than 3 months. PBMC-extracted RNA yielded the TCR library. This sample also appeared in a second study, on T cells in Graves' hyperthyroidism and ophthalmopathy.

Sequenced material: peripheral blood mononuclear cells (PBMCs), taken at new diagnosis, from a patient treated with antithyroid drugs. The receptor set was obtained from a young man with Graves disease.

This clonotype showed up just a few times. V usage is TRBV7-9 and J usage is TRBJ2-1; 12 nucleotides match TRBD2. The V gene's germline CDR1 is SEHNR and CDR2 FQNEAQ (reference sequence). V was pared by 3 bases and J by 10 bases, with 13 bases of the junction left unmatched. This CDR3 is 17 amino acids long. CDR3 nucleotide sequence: TGTGCCAGCAGCTTTCCCGGGCTAGCGGGAGGGCCAGGGGAGCAGTTCTTC. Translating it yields CASSFPGLAGGPGEQFF.

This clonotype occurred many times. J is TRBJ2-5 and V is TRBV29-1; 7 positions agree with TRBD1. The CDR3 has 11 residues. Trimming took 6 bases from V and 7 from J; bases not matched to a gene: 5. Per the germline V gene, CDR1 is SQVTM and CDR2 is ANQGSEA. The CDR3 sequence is CSVLQGPTQYF. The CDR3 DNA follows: TGCAGCGTCCTACAGGGGCCGACCCAGTACTTC.

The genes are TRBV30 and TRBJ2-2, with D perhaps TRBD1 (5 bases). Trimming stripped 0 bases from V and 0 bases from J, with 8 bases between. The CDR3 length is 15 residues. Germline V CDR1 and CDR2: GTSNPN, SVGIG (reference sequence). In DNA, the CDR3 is TGTGCCTGGAGTGTTTCAGGGACGAACACCGGGGAGCTGTTTTTT. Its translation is CAWSVSGTNTGELFF.

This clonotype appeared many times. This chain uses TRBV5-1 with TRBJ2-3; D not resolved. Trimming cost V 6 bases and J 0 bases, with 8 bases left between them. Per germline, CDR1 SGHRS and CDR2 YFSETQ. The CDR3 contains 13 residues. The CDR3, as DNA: TGCGCCAGCACCAGTTCGAGCACAGATACGCAGTATTTT. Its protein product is CASTSSSTDTQYF.

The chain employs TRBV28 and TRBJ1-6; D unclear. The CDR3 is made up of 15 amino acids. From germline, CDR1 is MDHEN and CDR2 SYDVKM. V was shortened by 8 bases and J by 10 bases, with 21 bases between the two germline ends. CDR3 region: CASGRARKGYSPLHF. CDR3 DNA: TGTGCCAGCGGGCGGGCTCGGAAGGGATACTCACCCCTCCACTTT.

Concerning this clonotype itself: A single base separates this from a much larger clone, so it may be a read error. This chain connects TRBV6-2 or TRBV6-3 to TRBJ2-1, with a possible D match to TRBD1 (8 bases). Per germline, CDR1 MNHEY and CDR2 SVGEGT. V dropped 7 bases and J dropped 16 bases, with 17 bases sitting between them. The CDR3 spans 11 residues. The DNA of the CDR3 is TGTGCCAGCAAGGGAGGGGACAGGCTCTTCTTC. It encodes CASKGGDRLFF.

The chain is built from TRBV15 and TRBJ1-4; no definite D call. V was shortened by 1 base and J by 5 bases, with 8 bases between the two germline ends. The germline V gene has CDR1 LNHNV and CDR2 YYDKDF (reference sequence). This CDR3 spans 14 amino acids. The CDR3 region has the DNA TGTGCCACCAGCAGAGGTGGTGTAAATGAAAAACTGTTTTTT. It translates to CATSRGGVNEKLFF.

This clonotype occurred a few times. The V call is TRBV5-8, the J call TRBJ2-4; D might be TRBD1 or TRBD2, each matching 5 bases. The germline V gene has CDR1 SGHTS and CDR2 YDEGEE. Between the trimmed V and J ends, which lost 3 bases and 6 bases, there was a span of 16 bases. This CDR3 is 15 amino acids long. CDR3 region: CASSSPIEGRNIQYF. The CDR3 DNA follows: TGTGCCAGCAGCTCCCCCATCGAGGGGAGAAACATTCAGTACTTC. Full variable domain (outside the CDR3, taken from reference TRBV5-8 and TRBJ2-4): EAGVTQSPTHLIKTRGQQATLRCSPISGHTSVYWYQQALGLGLQFLLWYDEGEERNRGNFPPRFSGRQFPNYSSELNVNALELEDSALYLCASSSPIEGRNIQYFGAGTRLSVL.

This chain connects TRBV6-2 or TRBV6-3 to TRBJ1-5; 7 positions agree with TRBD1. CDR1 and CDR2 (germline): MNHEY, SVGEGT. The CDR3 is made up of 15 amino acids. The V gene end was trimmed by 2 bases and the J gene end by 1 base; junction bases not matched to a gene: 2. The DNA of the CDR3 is TGTGCCAGCAGTTACAGGGGGCAGAGCAATCAGCCCCAGCATTTT. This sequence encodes CASSYRGQSNQPQHF.

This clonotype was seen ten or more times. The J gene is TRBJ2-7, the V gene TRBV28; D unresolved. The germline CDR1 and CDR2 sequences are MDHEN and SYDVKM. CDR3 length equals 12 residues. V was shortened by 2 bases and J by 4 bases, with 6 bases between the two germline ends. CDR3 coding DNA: TGTGCCAGCAGTTTAATTTTATACGAGCAGTACTTC. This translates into CASSLILYEQYF.

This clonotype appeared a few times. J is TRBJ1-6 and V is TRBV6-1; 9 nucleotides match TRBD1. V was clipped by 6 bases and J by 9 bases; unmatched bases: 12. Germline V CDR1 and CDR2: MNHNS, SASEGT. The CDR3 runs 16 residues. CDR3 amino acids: CASSARDRVGSSPLHF. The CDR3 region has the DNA TGTGCCAGCAGCGCCCGGGACAGGGTTGGGAGTTCACCCCTCCACTTT.